The rows below give T cell receptor beta chains drawn from one sample of a study of cytomegalovirus exposure and HLA in healthy donors. This table comes from immunoSEQ multiplex PCR, and its TCRdb copy is limited to in-frame clones, with some not included. The profile shows fewer than 75,000 clones, 83% of them singletons. Sequencing was performed on PBMCs. The receptors stem from a man younger than 40 in good health and CMV-seronegative. CDR3s include the opening cysteine and the closing phenylalanine or tryptophan. D genes are given only for firm matches. The listing skips clone size in some rows; elsewhere it reads once, few, many or a size class.

j_call: TRBJ1-5; d_call: .; clone_size: .; v_call: TRBV7-9; cdr3_nt: TGTGCCAGCAGTCACAGGGATCAGCCCCAGCATTTT; cdr3_aa: CASSHRDQPQHF
j_call: TRBJ1-4; d_call: .; clone_size: .; v_call: TRBV20-1; cdr3_nt: TGCAGTGCCGGAGGTGGTGCCAGCCTCATTTTT; cdr3_aa: CSAGGGASLIF
j_call: TRBJ2-1; d_call: TRBD2; clone_size: .; v_call: TRBV5-1; cdr3_nt: TGCGCCAGCACCTGGGACTACTACAATGAGCAGTTCTTC; cdr3_aa: CASTWDYYNEQFF
j_call: TRBJ1-6; d_call: .; clone_size: .; v_call: TRBV27; cdr3_nt: TGTGCCAGCCAGGCGACTTCAGGGGAGTCACCCCTCCACTTT; cdr3_aa: CASQATSGESPLHF
j_call: TRBJ2-1; d_call: TRBD2; clone_size: once; v_call: TRBV7-2; cdr3_nt: TGTGCCAGCAGTTCCTGGACTAGCGGGAGGTGGAATGAGCAGTTCTTC; cdr3_aa: CASSSWTSGRWNEQFF
j_call: TRBJ2-1; d_call: TRBD2; clone_size: .; v_call: TRBV5-6; cdr3_nt: TGTGCCAGCAGCTTCCTTCGCGGGGGGGCGTGTGAGCAGTTCTTC; cdr3_aa: CASSFLRGGACEQFF
j_call: TRBJ2-7; d_call: TRBD2; clone_size: .; v_call: TRBV18; cdr3_nt: TGTGCCAGCTCACCAGCGGGAGGCTACGAGCAGTACTTC; cdr3_aa: CASSPAGGYEQYF
j_call: TRBJ2-2; d_call: TRBD2; clone_size: .; v_call: TRBV5-1; cdr3_nt: TGCGCCAGCAGCTACCTAGCGGGAGAAGTCTCCGGGGAGCTGTTTTTT; cdr3_aa: CASSYLAGEVSGELFF
j_call: TRBJ2-5; d_call: TRBD1; clone_size: .; v_call: TRBV2; cdr3_nt: TGTGCCAGCAGAAACCAACAGGGGCAAGAGACCCAGTACTTC; cdr3_aa: CASRNQQGQETQYF
j_call: TRBJ1-3; d_call: TRBD1; clone_size: .; v_call: TRBV13; cdr3_nt: TGTGCCAGCAGCTTAGGTCTACAGGGGGTCGGAAACACCATATATTTT; cdr3_aa: CASSLGLQGVGNTIYF
j_call: TRBJ2-1; d_call: .; clone_size: .; v_call: TRBV18; cdr3_nt: TGTGCCAGCTCACCGCTACTAGCAACCTACAATGAGCAGTTCTTC; cdr3_aa: CASSPLLATYNEQFF
j_call: TRBJ1-2; d_call: .; clone_size: few; v_call: TRBV19; cdr3_nt: TGTGCCAGTAGTGCTCCGGACTATGGCTACACCTTC; cdr3_aa: CASSAPDYGYTF
j_call: TRBJ2-1; d_call: .; clone_size: .; v_call: TRBV9; cdr3_nt: TGTGCCAGCAGCGTCAGAGGGGGAGGGTTCTACAATGAGCAGTTCTTC; cdr3_aa: CASSVRGGGFYNEQFF
j_call: TRBJ1-1; d_call: .; clone_size: .; v_call: TRBV29-1; cdr3_nt: TGCAGCGTCGTATGGGAGACTGAAGCTTTCTTT; cdr3_aa: CSVVWETEAFF
j_call: TRBJ1-6; d_call: .; clone_size: .; v_call: TRBV18; cdr3_nt: TGTGCCAGCTCACCGGGCCCTAATTCACCCCTCCACTTT; cdr3_aa: CASSPGPNSPLHF
j_call: TRBJ1-1; d_call: .; clone_size: .; v_call: TRBV20-1; cdr3_nt: TGCAGTGCTAGCTTCCGGGTAGAAGCTTTCTTT; cdr3_aa: CSASFRVEAFF
j_call: TRBJ2-2; d_call: TRBD2; clone_size: few; v_call: TRBV6-6; cdr3_nt: TGTGCCAGCAGGCTTCAGCGGGGGGGCGTCGGGGAGCTGTTTTTT; cdr3_aa: CASRLQRGGVGELFF
j_call: TRBJ1-1; d_call: .; clone_size: .; v_call: TRBV29-1; cdr3_nt: TGCAGCGGCCGACAGGATATGAACACTGAAGCTTTCTTT; cdr3_aa: CSGRQDMNTEAFF
j_call: TRBJ1-1; d_call: .; clone_size: .; v_call: TRBV2; cdr3_nt: TGTGCCAGCAGTGGTCTTCAGGGCCCCTACACTGAAGCTTTCTTT; cdr3_aa: CASSGLQGPYTEAFF
j_call: TRBJ1-5; d_call: .; clone_size: .; v_call: TRBV28; cdr3_nt: TGTGCCAGCAGTTTAGGCGGGGGGGGCAATCAGCCCCAGCATTTT; cdr3_aa: CASSLGGGGNQPQHF
j_call: TRBJ1-5; d_call: TRBD1; clone_size: .; v_call: TRBV4-3; cdr3_nt: TGCGCCAGCAGCCAAGGACTGACAGGGGCAGGTCAGCCCCAGCATTTT; cdr3_aa: CASSQGLTGAGQPQHF
j_call: TRBJ1-1; d_call: .; clone_size: .; v_call: TRBV30; cdr3_nt: TGTGCCTGGAGTGTACAGGGCCTAACTGAAGCTTTCTTT; cdr3_aa: CAWSVQGLTEAFF
j_call: TRBJ1-1; d_call: .; clone_size: .; v_call: TRBV11-2; cdr3_nt: TGTGCCAGCAGCCCGAGGGCAGGCCAGAACACTGAAGCTTTCTTT; cdr3_aa: CASSPRAGQNTEAFF
j_call: TRBJ1-2; d_call: .; clone_size: .; v_call: TRBV2; cdr3_nt: TGTGCCAGCAGTCTCCAGGGGATCGGCGGCTACACCTTC; cdr3_aa: CASSLQGIGGYTF
j_call: TRBJ2-1; d_call: .; clone_size: .; v_call: TRBV9; cdr3_nt: TGTGCCAGCAGCCTTACCGGGATTGAGCAGTTCTTC; cdr3_aa: CASSLTGIEQFF
j_call: TRBJ2-7; d_call: .; clone_size: .; v_call: TRBV5-1; cdr3_nt: TGCGCCAGCAGCTTGACCCACGACTATCCTTCCTACGAGCAGTACTTC; cdr3_aa: CASSLTHDYPSYEQYF
j_call: TRBJ1-2; d_call: .; clone_size: .; v_call: TRBV7-2; cdr3_nt: TGTGCCAGCAGCGCCCGTGTGGGGGGTCTAAACTATGGCTACACCTTC; cdr3_aa: CASSARVGGLNYGYTF
j_call: TRBJ1-1; d_call: .; clone_size: .; v_call: TRBV6-6; cdr3_nt: TGTGCCAGCACCGGAGGCACGAACACTGAAGCTTTCTTT; cdr3_aa: CASTGGTNTEAFF
j_call: TRBJ1-2; d_call: .; clone_size: .; v_call: TRBV7-9; cdr3_nt: TGTGCCAGCAGCTTGGCAGGGCCCGGCTACACCTTC; cdr3_aa: CASSLAGPGYTF
j_call: TRBJ2-5; d_call: TRBD1; clone_size: .; v_call: TRBV7-9; cdr3_nt: TGTGCCAGCAGCCCGGGACAGGGCCAACCAAGGTGGGGGGAGACCCAGTACTTC; cdr3_aa: CASSPGQGQPRWGETQYF
j_call: TRBJ2-1; d_call: TRBD1; clone_size: .; v_call: TRBV7-9; cdr3_nt: TGTGCCAGCAGCCTTCCCGGACAGGGAAAGAAGGGTGAGCAGTTCTTC; cdr3_aa: CASSLPGQGKKGEQFF
j_call: TRBJ2-2; d_call: .; clone_size: .; v_call: TRBV12-5; cdr3_nt: TGTGCTAGTGGTGCTGGAGGACAGCCTACCGGGGAGCTGTTTTTT; cdr3_aa: CASGAGGQPTGELFF
j_call: TRBJ2-1; d_call: TRBD2; clone_size: .; v_call: TRBV19; cdr3_nt: TGTGCCAGTAGTATCTTAGCGGGGGGCAATGAGCAGTTCTTC; cdr3_aa: CASSILAGGNEQFF
j_call: TRBJ1-4; d_call: .; clone_size: few; v_call: TRBV19; cdr3_nt: TGTGCCAGTAGTCGGGAATCGGGTGAAAAACTGTTTTTT; cdr3_aa: CASSRESGEKLFF
j_call: TRBJ2-1; d_call: .; clone_size: .; v_call: TRBV5-1; cdr3_nt: TGCGCCAGCAGCTTGGCCTTGCGCTACAATGAGCAGTTCTTC; cdr3_aa: CASSLALRYNEQFF
j_call: TRBJ2-1; d_call: TRBD2; clone_size: .; v_call: TRBV27; cdr3_nt: TGTGCCAGCCGGCTAGCGGGATCCTCCTACAATGAGCAGTTCTTC; cdr3_aa: CASRLAGSSYNEQFF
j_call: TRBJ2-1; d_call: TRBD2; clone_size: once; v_call: TRBV11-2; cdr3_nt: TGTGCCAGCAGCTTAACCGGACTAGCGGGAGGGCAAGGCTACAATGAGCAGTTCTTC; cdr3_aa: CASSLTGLAGGQGYNEQFF
j_call: TRBJ2-1; d_call: TRBD1; clone_size: .; v_call: TRBV2; cdr3_nt: TGTGCCAGCAGGGCAGGGGGTTTGTACAATGAGCAGTTCTTC; cdr3_aa: CASRAGGLYNEQFF
j_call: TRBJ1-6; d_call: TRBD1; clone_size: .; v_call: TRBV5-4; cdr3_nt: TGTGCCAGCAGCTTGAAGGGACAGGGCAATTCACCCCTCCACTTT; cdr3_aa: CASSLKGQGNSPLHF
j_call: TRBJ2-7; d_call: .; clone_size: .; v_call: TRBV19; cdr3_nt: TGTGCCAGTAGTATAGGACTGTTCTCCTACGAGCAGTACTTC; cdr3_aa: CASSIGLFSYEQYF
j_call: TRBJ2-1; d_call: TRBD2; clone_size: once; v_call: TRBV10-1; cdr3_nt: TGCGCCAGCAGTGAGACTAGCGGGAGTTACAATGAGCAGTTCTTC; cdr3_aa: CASSETSGSYNEQFF
j_call: TRBJ2-5; d_call: .; clone_size: .; v_call: TRBV10-3; cdr3_nt: TGTGCCATCAGTGAGTACGGACCCGGGGGTAGTCGCGAGACCCAGTACTTC; cdr3_aa: CAISEYGPGGSRETQYF
j_call: TRBJ2-7; d_call: .; clone_size: .; v_call: TRBV5-1; cdr3_nt: TGCGCCAGCAGCTTGGGCGGGGGCCGAAACGAGCAGTACTTC; cdr3_aa: CASSLGGGRNEQYF
j_call: TRBJ2-3; d_call: .; clone_size: .; v_call: TRBV7-3; cdr3_nt: TGTGCCAGCAGCGAGGCGGGTCTCGAAGATACGCAGTATTTT; cdr3_aa: CASSEAGLEDTQYF
j_call: TRBJ2-3; d_call: TRBD2; clone_size: .; v_call: TRBV5-1; cdr3_nt: TGCGCCAGCAGCGTAGGGACTAGCGGTAGCACAGATACGCAGTATTTT; cdr3_aa: CASSVGTSGSTDTQYF
j_call: TRBJ2-2; d_call: TRBD1; clone_size: .; v_call: TRBV7-8; cdr3_nt: TGTGCCAGCAGCTCGACCGGGACAGGGGCCATGAACACCGGGGAGCTGTTTTTT; cdr3_aa: CASSSTGTGAMNTGELFF
j_call: TRBJ2-5; d_call: .; clone_size: .; v_call: TRBV7-2; cdr3_nt: TGTGCCAGCAGCAGTCAGGGAAGTCAAGAGACCCAGTACTTC; cdr3_aa: CASSSQGSQETQYF
j_call: TRBJ2-5; d_call: .; clone_size: .; v_call: TRBV7-7; cdr3_nt: TGTGCTAGCAGCTTAGTTGGGCAGGGAGGAGAGACCCAGTACTTC; cdr3_aa: CASSLVGQGGETQYF
j_call: TRBJ1-5; d_call: TRBD1; clone_size: .; v_call: TRBV5-6; cdr3_nt: TGTGCCAGCAGCCGGAACAACAGGGGTTGGGGCAATCAGCCCCAGCATTTT; cdr3_aa: CASSRNNRGWGNQPQHF
j_call: TRBJ2-7; d_call: .; clone_size: .; v_call: TRBV11-3; cdr3_nt: TGTGCCAGCAGCGTCGTAGAGCAGTACTTC; cdr3_aa: CASSVVEQYF
j_call: TRBJ2-2; d_call: TRBD2; clone_size: .; v_call: TRBV5-1; cdr3_nt: TGCGCCAGCAGCTCCTGGACTAGCGGGGGAGGGTCCGGGGAGCTGTTTTTT; cdr3_aa: CASSSWTSGGGSGELFF
j_call: TRBJ1-6; d_call: .; clone_size: .; v_call: TRBV5-4; cdr3_nt: TGTGCCAGCAGCTCGACAGCGGGTTCACCCCTCCACTTT; cdr3_aa: CASSSTAGSPLHF
j_call: TRBJ2-2; d_call: TRBD1; clone_size: .; v_call: TRBV13; cdr3_nt: TGTGCCAGCAGCTCCGGGACAGGGTTGGGGACCGGGGAGCTGTTTTTT; cdr3_aa: CASSSGTGLGTGELFF
j_call: TRBJ2-1; d_call: TRBD2; clone_size: .; v_call: TRBV5-1; cdr3_nt: TGCGCCAGCAGCCCTACAACTAGCGGGGGGGCTTACAATGAGCAGTTCTTC; cdr3_aa: CASSPTTSGGAYNEQFF
j_call: TRBJ2-7; d_call: .; clone_size: .; v_call: TRBV11-3; cdr3_nt: TGTGCCAGCAGCTTGACAGGCATCTCCTACGAGCAGTACTTC; cdr3_aa: CASSLTGISYEQYF
j_call: TRBJ2-5; d_call: TRBD2; clone_size: .; v_call: TRBV5-1; cdr3_nt: TGCGCCAGCAGCAGGCTAGCGGGAGCGAGGGGACAAGAGACCCAGTACTTC; cdr3_aa: CASSRLAGARGQETQYF
j_call: TRBJ1-2; d_call: .; clone_size: .; v_call: TRBV18; cdr3_nt: TGTGCCAGCTCACCACCTGGGCAGGGGTTACCTAACTATGGCTACACCTTC; cdr3_aa: CASSPPGQGLPNYGYTF